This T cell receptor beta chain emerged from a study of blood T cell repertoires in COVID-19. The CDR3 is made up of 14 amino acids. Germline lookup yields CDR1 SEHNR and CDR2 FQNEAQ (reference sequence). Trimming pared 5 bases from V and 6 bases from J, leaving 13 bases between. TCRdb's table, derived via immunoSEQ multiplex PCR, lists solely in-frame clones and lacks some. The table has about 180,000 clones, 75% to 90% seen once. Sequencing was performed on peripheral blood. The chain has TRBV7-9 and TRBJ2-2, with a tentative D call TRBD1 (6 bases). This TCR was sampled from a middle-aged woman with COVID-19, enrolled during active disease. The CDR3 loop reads CASSPARGPGELFF. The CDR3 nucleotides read TGTGCCAGCAGCCCCGCCAGGGGCCCCGGGGAGCTGTTTTTT.